This TCR beta chain was found in a study of siplizumab effects on memory and regulatory T cells (dated 2019 in TCRdb). Looking at the study overall: Paired mixed lymphocyte reactions were run with siplizumab at 1 ug/mL and without drug, across seven or eight responder-stimulator pairs. The effect of the anti-CD2 antibody siplizumab on alloreactive T-cell subsets was examined in allogeneic mixed lymphocyte reactions constructed from human PBMCs.

Findings and caveats that apply to the study as a whole: Whether proliferating Tregs from siplizumab cultures actually had suppressive function was not functionally confirmed. The cumulative frequency of alloreactive sequences that could be traced back to unstimulated CD4+ memory T cells was significantly reduced by siplizumab. Of the alloreactive CD4+ clones that could be mapped, the Treg-derived share averaged around 70% with siplizumab compared with around 25% in control reactions. Greater diversity appeared to be present in unstimulated naive T cells than in memory T cells, and a substantial contribution to the alloresponse seemed to be made by naive cells. Because sequences at frequencies below about 10^-5 were poorly captured, only a minor fraction of alloreactive clones could be mapped back to unstimulated subsets. About 80-96% of proliferating CD4+ or CD8+ clones could not be given a naive or memory phenotype.

On this clone itself: Its antigen specificity is not known. No base quality values were provided; no much bigger clone lies one nucleotide off.

Cells in the mixed lymphocyte reaction were cultured together at 37 degrees C for under seven days. Responder PBMCs were labelled with CFSE, stimulator PBMCs were labelled with Violet Dye, and the two were mixed at a 1:1 ratio. Sorted unstimulated T cells and proliferating T cells recovered from mixed lymphocyte reactions underwent TCRbeta CDR3 sequencing. Fresh whole blood from roughly nine HLA-typed healthy donors was used as the source from which PBMCs were isolated. After the mixed lymphocyte reaction, proliferating CFSE-low responder T cells were FACS-sorted for TCR sequencing. The CDR3 goes from the cysteine to the phenylalanine over 17 residues. Only the CDR3 region is kept as DNA, spanning 51 bases read in frame from base 1. V and J are truncated by 0 bases and 0 bases respectively, leaving an intervening sequence of 12 bases. The germline V gene yields SGHDN for CDR1 and FVKESK for CDR2.

Library method: the immunoSEQ multiplex PCR assay. Some 100,000 TCR templates per sample were assayed by the deep sequencing platform. Genomic DNA extracted from sorted T cells was used for TCRbeta CDR3 sequencing. In the paper's pipeline: The R programming language was used for the clonal analysis of the TCRbeta CDR3 data. Alloreactive CD4+ and CD8+ clones were identified by comparing unstimulated samples to CFSE-low samples taken after the reaction. Regulatory or non-regulatory origin of alloreactive CD4+ clones was assigned by matching sequences to the sorted unstimulated Treg and non-Treg repertoires. TCRdb carries this immuneACCESS record with in-frame sequences only. Its versions omit some clonotypes, under half of them owing to an unresolved V gene in the studies checked, with the rest unexplained. Clonal size and the V and J genes are those of that table, whereas D and trimming came from the DNA. For this sample the table gives roughly 3,100 clones, of which about 60% were detected only once. The ten largest account for 35% to 55% of the sample.

Material: CFSE-low (dividing) CD8+ T cells sorted from an allogeneic mixed lymphocyte reaction. The sequence was obtained from a human donor in good health; the cells came from an allogeneic mixed lymphocyte reaction. Some clones in this sample may be carry-over from other donors' samples. The chain joins TRBV14 to TRBJ1-3; the D gene remains uncertain. CDR3 sequence: CASSQDGRHYSGNTIYF. In nucleotide form, the sequence is TGTGCCAGCAGCCAAGATGGGCGTCACTACTCTGGAAACACCATATATTTT.